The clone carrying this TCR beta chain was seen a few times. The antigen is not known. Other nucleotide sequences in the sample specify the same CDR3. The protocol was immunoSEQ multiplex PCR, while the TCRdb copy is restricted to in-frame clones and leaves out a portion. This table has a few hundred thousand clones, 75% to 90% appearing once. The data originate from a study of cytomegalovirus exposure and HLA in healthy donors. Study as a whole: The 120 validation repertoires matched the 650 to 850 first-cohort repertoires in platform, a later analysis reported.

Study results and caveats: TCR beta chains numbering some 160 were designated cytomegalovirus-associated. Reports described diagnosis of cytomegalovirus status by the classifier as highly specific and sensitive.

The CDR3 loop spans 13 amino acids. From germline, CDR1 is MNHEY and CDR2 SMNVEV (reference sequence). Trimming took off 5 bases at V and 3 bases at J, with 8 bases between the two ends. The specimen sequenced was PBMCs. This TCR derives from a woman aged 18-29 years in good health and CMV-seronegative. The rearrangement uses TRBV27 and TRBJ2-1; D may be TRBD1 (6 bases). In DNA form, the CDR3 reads TGTGCCAGCAGTATGACAGGCTACAATGAGCAGTTCTTC. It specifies CASSMTGYNEQFF.